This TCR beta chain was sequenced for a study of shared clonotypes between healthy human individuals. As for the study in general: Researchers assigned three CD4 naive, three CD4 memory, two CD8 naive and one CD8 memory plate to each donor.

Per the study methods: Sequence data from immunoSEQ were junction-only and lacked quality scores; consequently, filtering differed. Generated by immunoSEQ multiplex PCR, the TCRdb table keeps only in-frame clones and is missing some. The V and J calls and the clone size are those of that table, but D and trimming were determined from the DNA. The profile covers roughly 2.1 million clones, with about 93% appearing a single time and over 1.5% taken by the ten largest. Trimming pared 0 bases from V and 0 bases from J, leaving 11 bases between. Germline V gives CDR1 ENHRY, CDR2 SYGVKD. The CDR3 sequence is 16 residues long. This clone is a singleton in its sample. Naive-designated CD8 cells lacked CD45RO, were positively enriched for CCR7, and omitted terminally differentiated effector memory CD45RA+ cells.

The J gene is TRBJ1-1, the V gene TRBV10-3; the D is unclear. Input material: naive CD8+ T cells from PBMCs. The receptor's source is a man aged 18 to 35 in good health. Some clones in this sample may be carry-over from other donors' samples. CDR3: CAISESKQIMNTEAFF. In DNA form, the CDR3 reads TGTGCCATCAGTGAGTCTAAACAGATCATGAACACTGAAGCTTTCTTT.